These T cell receptor beta chains were read from a single sample in a study of shared clonotypes between healthy human individuals. This table comes from immunoSEQ multiplex PCR, and its TCRdb copy is limited to in-frame clones, with some not included. The sample lists under 1 million clones; approximately 92% were seen once. The material sequenced was naive CD8+ T cells sorted from blood. Receptors were obtained from a man between 25 and 39 years old in good health. CDR3s include the opening cysteine and the closing phenylalanine or tryptophan. A D gene is named only where the DNA matches it firmly. The size entry is marked missing in some rows and otherwise reads once, few, many or a size class.

once	TRBD2	TRBV13	TRBJ2-3	CASSKIGTTNTDTQYF	TGTGCCAGCAGCAAAATCGGGACTACCAACACAGATACGCAGTATTTT
.	TRBD2	TRBV27	TRBJ2-1	CASSSPGTSGSREQFF	TGTGCCAGCAGTTCGCCTGGGACTAGCGGGAGCCGGGAGCAGTTCTTC
.	TRBD2	TRBV7-9	TRBJ2-1	CASAPPFGRTSGSHEQFF	TGTGCCAGCGCCCCCCCATTCGGTAGGACTAGCGGGAGCCATGAGCAGTTCTTC
once	TRBD1	TRBV18	TRBJ2-7	CASSDGQGFSYEQYF	TGTGCCAGCTCAGACGGACAGGGATTCTCCTACGAGCAGTACTTC
.	.	TRBV11-3	TRBJ1-2	CASSLGDYGYTF	TGTGCCAGCAGCTTAGGGGACTATGGCTACACCTTC
.	.	TRBV14	TRBJ2-7	CASSHGWGGRLNYEQYF	TGTGCCAGCAGCCATGGGTGGGGGGGCCGGCTCAACTACGAGCAGTACTTC
once	TRBD2	TRBV7-9	TRBJ2-7	CASSSPSGRNYEQYF	TGTGCCAGCAGCTCCCCTAGCGGGAGAAACTACGAGCAGTACTTC
once	TRBD1	TRBV27	TRBJ1-4	CASSFSGTGKGKLFF	TGTGCCAGCAGTTTTTCCGGGACAGGGAAGGGAAAACTGTTTTTT
.	.	TRBV9	TRBJ2-4	CASSVETGTNIQYF	TGTGCCAGCAGCGTAGAAACAGGGACAAACATTCAGTACTTC
.	.	TRBV5-8	TRBJ1-1	CASSFGQGEMNTEAFF	TGTGCCAGCAGCTTCGGGCAGGGAGAGATGAACACTGAAGCTTTCTTT
few	.	TRBV7-9	TRBJ1-5	CATKTLSEPQHF	TGTGCCACCAAGACACTGAGCGAGCCCCAGCATTTT
.	TRBD2	TRBV27	TRBJ2-1	CASSFGGMRYNEQFF	TGTGCCAGCAGTTTCGGGGGGATGAGGTACAATGAGCAGTTCTTC
.	.	TRBV7-6	TRBJ2-5	CASSLGGETETQYF	TGTGCCAGCAGCTTAGGCGGGGAAACAGAGACCCAGTACTTC
.	.	TRBV4-3	TRBJ1-1	CASSQESLGREGPEAFF	TGCGCCAGCAGCCAAGAGAGTTTAGGCAGGGAGGGACCTGAAGCTTTCTTT
.	TRBD2	TRBV27	TRBJ2-5	CASGSGRETQYF	TGTGCCAGCGGTAGCGGGAGGGAGACCCAGTACTTC
.	.	TRBV14	TRBJ2-1	CASSRNPGDYNEQFF	TGTGCCAGCAGCCGAAATCCCGGGGACTACAATGAGCAGTTCTTC
.	TRBD1	TRBV7-7	TRBJ2-3	CASSPEDRGGTDTQYF	TGTGCCAGCAGCCCCGAGGACAGGGGAGGCACAGATACGCAGTATTTT
.	TRBD1	TRBV10-3	TRBJ2-3	CAISDTRQGATDTQYF	TGTGCCATCAGTGATACTCGTCAGGGGGCGACAGATACGCAGTATTTT
.	.	TRBV9	TRBJ2-7	CASSVAMAGSYEQYF	TGTGCCAGCAGCGTAGCGATGGCGGGCTCCTACGAGCAGTACTTC
.	.	TRBV28	TRBJ2-1	CASSPQGFGSYNEQFF	TGTGCCAGCAGTCCCCAGGGTTTCGGGTCCTACAATGAGCAGTTCTTC
.	.	TRBV7-9	TRBJ2-3	CASSQSEGEADTQYF	TGTGCCAGCAGCCAGAGTGAGGGGGAGGCAGATACGCAGTATTTT
.	.	TRBV7-9	TRBJ1-1	CASSSTKMTANTEAFF	TGTGCCAGCAGCTCGACGAAGATGACAGCGAACACTGAAGCTTTCTTT
.	TRBD2	TRBV4-1	TRBJ2-7	CASSQAMGLARYEQYF	TGCGCCAGCAGCCAAGCCATGGGACTAGCGCGCTACGAGCAGTACTTC
.	.	TRBV28	TRBJ2-7	CASSNPPGHDYQTYEQYF	TGTGCCAGCAGCAATCCCCCGGGACACGACTATCAAACCTACGAGCAGTACTTC
.	TRBD2	TRBV7-8	TRBJ2-7	CASSSTSDYEQYF	TGTGCCAGCAGCTCGACTAGCGACTACGAGCAGTACTTC
.	TRBD2	TRBV15	TRBJ2-1	CATSRDGEGLGNEQFF	TGTGCCACCAGCAGAGATGGGGAGGGACTCGGGAATGAGCAGTTCTTC
.	.	TRBV27	TRBJ1-1	CASSSPGQGPYMNTEAFF	TGTGCCAGCAGTTCCCCCGGGCAGGGCCCGTATATGAACACTGAAGCTTTCTTT
once	.	TRBV28	TRBJ1-4	CASSLRGVEKLFF	TGTGCCAGCAGTTTAAGGGGTGTTGAAAAACTGTTTTTT
.	.	TRBV4-3	TRBJ1-1	CASSQDSGSEAFF	TGCGCCAGCAGCCAAGATTCTGGTTCTGAAGCTTTCTTT
.	.	TRBV27	TRBJ2-7	CASSFARAGQYEQYF	TGTGCCAGCAGTTTCGCGCGGGCAGGGCAGTACGAGCAGTACTTC
.	.	TRBV7-9	TRBJ1-5	CASSLAQGNQPQHF	TGTGCCAGCAGCTTAGCGCAGGGTAATCAGCCCCAGCATTTT
.	.	TRBV10-3	TRBJ2-3	CAISAVSDTQYF	TGTGCCATCAGTGCCGTCTCAGATACGCAGTATTTT
.	TRBD2	TRBV27	TRBJ2-1	CASSLSPLAGVGNEQFF	TGTGCCAGCAGTTTATCCCCTCTAGCGGGAGTCGGTAATGAGCAGTTCTTC
.	.	TRBV20-1	TRBJ2-5	CSAVWRETQYF	TGCAGTGCCGTTTGGCGTGAGACCCAGTACTTC
.	.	TRBV29-1	TRBJ2-1	CSFGTGSYNEQFF	TGCAGCTTCGGGACGGGCTCCTACAATGAGCAGTTCTTC
.	.	TRBV9	TRBJ2-7	CASSASGTYEQYF	TGTGCCAGCAGCGCCTCCGGAACCTACGAGCAGTACTTC
.	TRBD1	TRBV6-5	TRBJ2-5	CASRQQGLEETQYF	TGTGCCAGCAGGCAACAGGGGTTGGAAGAGACCCAGTACTTC
.	.	TRBV4-1	TRBJ1-5	CASSQGQDSNQPQHF	TGCGCCAGCAGCCAGGGACAAGATAGCAATCAGCCCCAGCATTTT
.	.	TRBV15	TRBJ2-7	CATSRDSLPGYEQYF	TGTGCCACCAGCAGAGATAGTTTACCCGGCTACGAGCAGTACTTC
.	TRBD2	TRBV12-5	TRBJ2-1	CASGLVPSGVAGRSYNEQFF	TGTGCTAGTGGTTTGGTACCCTCCGGGGTAGCGGGACGCTCCTACAATGAGCAGTTCTTC
once	TRBD1	TRBV2	TRBJ2-5	CATQDRGAQETQYF	TGTGCCACCCAGGACAGGGGAGCCCAAGAGACCCAGTACTTC
.	.	TRBV7-9	TRBJ2-7	CASSPSASPLYEQYF	TGTGCCAGCAGCCCCTCGGCTAGCCCCCTCTACGAGCAGTACTTC
.	.	TRBV29-1	TRBJ2-5	CSVEGILTGDWETQYF	TGCAGCGTTGAGGGAATCCTCACGGGGGATTGGGAGACCCAGTACTTC
.	TRBD2	TRBV4-3	TRBJ2-1	CASTTGTAGTSYNEQFF	TGCGCCAGCACCACGGGGACTGCCGGGACTAGCTACAATGAGCAGTTCTTC
.	.	TRBV4-1	TRBJ1-1	CASSHDLGDTEAFF	TGCGCCAGCAGCCACGACCTAGGGGACACTGAAGCTTTCTTT
.	.	TRBV29-1	TRBJ2-7	CSVLRPSSYEQYF	TGCAGCGTTCTCCGACCGAGCTCCTACGAGCAGTACTTC
.	.	TRBV4-1	TRBJ2-6	CASSQEASGANVLTF	TGCGCCAGCAGCCAAGAGGCTTCTGGGGCCAACGTCCTGACTTTC
.	.	TRBV28	TRBJ1-5	CATEGRGGQPQHF	TGTGCCACCGAGGGCAGGGGAGGTCAGCCCCAGCATTTT
.	.	TRBV27	TRBJ2-2	CASGTRAERELFF	TGTGCCAGCGGGACCAGGGCAGAGAGGGAGCTGTTTTTT
.	TRBD2	TRBV9	TRBJ2-1	CASSLAGVVNEQFF	TGTGCCAGCAGCCTAGCGGGAGTAGTGAATGAGCAGTTCTTC
.	TRBD1	TRBV7-3	TRBJ2-1	CASSLGGTVYNEQFF	TGTGCCAGCAGCTTAGGTGGGACAGTTTACAATGAGCAGTTCTTC